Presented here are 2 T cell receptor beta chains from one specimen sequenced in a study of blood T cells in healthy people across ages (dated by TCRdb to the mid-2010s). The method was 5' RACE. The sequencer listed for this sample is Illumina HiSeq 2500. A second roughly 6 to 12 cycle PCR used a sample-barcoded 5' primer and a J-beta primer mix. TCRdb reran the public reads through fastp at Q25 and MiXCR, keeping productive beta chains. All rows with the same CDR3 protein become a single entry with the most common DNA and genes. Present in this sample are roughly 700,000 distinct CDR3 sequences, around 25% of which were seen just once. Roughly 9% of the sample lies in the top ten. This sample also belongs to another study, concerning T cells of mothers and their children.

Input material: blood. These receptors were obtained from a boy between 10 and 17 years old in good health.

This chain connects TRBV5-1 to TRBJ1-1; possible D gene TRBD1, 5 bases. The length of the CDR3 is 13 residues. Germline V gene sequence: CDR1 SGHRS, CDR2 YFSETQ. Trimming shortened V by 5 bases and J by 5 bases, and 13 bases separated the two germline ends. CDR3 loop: CASSGGGRTEAFF. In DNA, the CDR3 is TGCGCCAGCAGTGGTGGGGGTAGGACTGAAGCTTTCTTT.

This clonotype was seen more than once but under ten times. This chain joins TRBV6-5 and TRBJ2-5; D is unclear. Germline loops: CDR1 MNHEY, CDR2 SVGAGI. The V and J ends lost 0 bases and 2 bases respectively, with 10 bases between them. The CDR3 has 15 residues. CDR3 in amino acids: CASSYSNSGQETQYF. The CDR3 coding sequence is TGTGCCAGCAGTTACTCGAACTCGGGTCAAGAGACCCAGTACTTC.